The TCR beta chain under discussion was sequenced for a study of blood T cell repertoires in COVID-19. The CDR3 is 14 amino acids. The V end lost 4 bases, the J end lost 7 bases, and 17 bases lay between the germline ends. CDR1 and CDR2 from the germline V gene are SGHDT and YYEEEE. Clones were sequenced by immunoSEQ multiplex PCR, and TCRdb holds only the in-frame ones, with some missing. This table has roughly 250,000 clones, roughly 91% appearing once. Sequencing was carried out using peripheral blood. The sequence derives from a man aged 25-45 years with acute or convalescent COVID-19. The rearrangement links TRBV5-6 to TRBJ2-5, with a tentative D call TRBD2 (5 bases). CDR3 in amino acids: CASSPGFSRGTQYF. CDR3 DNA: TGTGCCAGCAGCCCTGGTTTTAGTCGGGGGACCCAGTACTTC.